This T cell receptor beta chain was captured by sequencing in a study of identical twins' blood T cells. Overall study context: Some 12 libraries, six alpha and six beta, gave some 48 million reads. Overall study results and limits: Twins shared more top CDR3 clonotypes than unrelated donors did.

Sample barcodes were added at both library ends during cDNA synthesis. TCRdb passed the 5' RACE reads through MiXCR, listing each CDR3 protein once. This sample has roughly 380,000 distinct CDR3 sequences, with around 30% found just once. This clonotype was seen a few times. Its specificity is not known. The three twin pairs were reared together, likely meeting the same infections. The receptor's source is a woman aged 18 to 49 in good health. Sequencing was performed on PBMCs.

DNA of the CDR3: TGTGCCAGCACCCAGGACAGGGGGACTGAAGCTTTCTTT. Translating gives CASTQDRGTEAFF. The chain uses TRBV7-9 and TRBJ1-1; TRBD1 matches 10 bases. This CDR3 comprises 13 residues. Unmatched junction bases numbered 4, after V lost 7 bases and J lost 5 bases. CDR1 is SEHNR, CDR2 FQNEAQ, per germline (reference sequence).